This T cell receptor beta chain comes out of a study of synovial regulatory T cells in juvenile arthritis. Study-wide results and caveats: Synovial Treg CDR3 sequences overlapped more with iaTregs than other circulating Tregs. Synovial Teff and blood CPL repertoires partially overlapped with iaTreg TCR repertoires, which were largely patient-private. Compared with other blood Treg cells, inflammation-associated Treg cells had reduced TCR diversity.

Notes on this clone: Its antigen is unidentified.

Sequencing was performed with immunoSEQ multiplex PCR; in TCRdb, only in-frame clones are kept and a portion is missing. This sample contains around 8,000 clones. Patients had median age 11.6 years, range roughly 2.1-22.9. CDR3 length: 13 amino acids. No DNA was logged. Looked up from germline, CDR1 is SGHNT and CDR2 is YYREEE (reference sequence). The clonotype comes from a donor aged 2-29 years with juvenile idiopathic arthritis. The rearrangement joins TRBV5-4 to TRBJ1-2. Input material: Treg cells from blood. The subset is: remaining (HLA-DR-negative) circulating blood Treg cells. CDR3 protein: CASRGRTPQGYTF. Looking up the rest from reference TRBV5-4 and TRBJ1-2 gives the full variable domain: ETGVTQSPTHLIKTRGQQVTLRCSSQSGHNTVSWYQQALGQGPQFIFQYYREEENGRGNFPPRFSGLQFPNYSSELNVNALELDDSALYLCASRGRTPQGYTFGSGTRLTVV.